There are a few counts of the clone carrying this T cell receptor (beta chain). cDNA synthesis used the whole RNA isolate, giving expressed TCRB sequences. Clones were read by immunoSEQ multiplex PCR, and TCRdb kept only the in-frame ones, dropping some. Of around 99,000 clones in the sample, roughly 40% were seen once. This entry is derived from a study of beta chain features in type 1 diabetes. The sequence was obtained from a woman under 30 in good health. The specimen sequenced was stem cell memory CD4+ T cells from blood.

CDR3 sequence: CASSLVGRGRNEQFF. The CDR3 DNA follows: TGCGCCAGCAGCTTGGTCGGGCGGGGACGGAATGAGCAGTTCTTC. The chain links TRBV5-1 to TRBJ2-1, with D possibly matching TRBD2 (6 bases). Trimming removed 0 bases from V and 7 bases from J, with 14 bases in between. Germline assignment: CDR1 SGHRS and CDR2 YFSETQ. The CDR3 length is 15 residues.